Given below is one T cell receptor (beta chain) in context. The sample belongs to a study of blood T cell repertoires in COVID-19. Turning to the study itself: There were acute and convalescent COVID-19 samples, and they came from the United States, Italy and Spain. From T cells, B-cell-depleted T cells, or PBMCs came the material, which was cDNA or gDNA.

Study processing details: Reference gene primer amplification gave estimated nucleated cell counts. Assay used: immunoSEQ multiplex PCR; TCRdb lists only in-frame clones, some missing. That table gives V, J and clone size, and the DNA gave D and trimming. Among around 100,000 clones, just over 85% were seen once, and the ten largest hold approximately 5%. The CDR3 totals 14 residues. Trimming took 3 bases from V and 5 from J; bases not matched to a gene: 4. The germline CDR1 and CDR2 sequences are SGHAT and FQDESV (reference sequence). V usage is TRBV11-1 and J usage is TRBJ2-5; 9 nucleotides match TRBD2. The clonotype comes from a human donor in a cohort sampled during active COVID-19. The sequencing input was peripheral blood. Here the CDR3 reads CASSLIAGAETQYF. The CDR3 region has the DNA TGTGCCAGCAGCTTGATAGCGGGAGCGGAGACCCAGTACTTC.